The sequence of this T cell receptor (beta chain) was determined in a study of blood T cell repertoires in COVID-19. Study-level information: Some COVID-19 samples were acute and others convalescent; all came from the United States, Italy and Spain.

The CDR3 has 13 residues. Germline CDR1 reads SNHLY; CDR2 reads FYNNEI. V lost 4 bases and J lost 4, with 10 bases in between. Sequenced by immunoSEQ multiplex PCR; TCRdb stores in-frame clones only, minus some. There are approximately 230,000 clones in the sample; 86% occur only once, and about 2% lies in the top ten. Input material: peripheral blood. The chain recombines TRBV2 with TRBJ1-1; D remains unclear. The clonotype comes from a man aged 25 to 40 who had recovered from COVID-19. The CDR3 loop reads CASSAESRTEAFF. In nucleotides, the CDR3 is TGTGCCAGCAGTGCCGAGAGTCGCACTGAAGCTTTCTTT.